This is a list of T cell receptor beta chains from one sample in a study of cytomegalovirus exposure and HLA in healthy donors. Method: immunoSEQ multiplex PCR; TCRdb's copy keeps in-frame clones and lacks some. The profile covers 100,000 to 120,000 clones, with approximately 72% appearing a single time and 1% to 1.5% taken by the ten largest. The sequenced material came from PBMCs. The receptors were sampled from a man aged 30 to 39 in good health and CMV-seronegative. The CDR3 runs from the conserved cysteine through the conserved F or W.

TRBJ1-4 | TRBV9 | CASSVGQGEKLFF
TRBJ2-7 | TRBV12-5 | CASGPRQGYEQYF
TRBJ2-3 | TRBV7-8 | CASSLPGPQGVTQYF
TRBJ2-5 | TRBV5-6 | CASSLKGAETQYF
TRBJ1-5 | TRBV27 | CASSVRQGTDQPQHF
TRBJ1-6 | TRBV4-3 | CASSQVFGGVRSLHF
TRBJ2-1 | TRBV7-9 | CASSLAPGSSYNEQFF
TRBJ2-7 | TRBV12-5 | CASGLSGLNEQYF
TRBJ1-3 | TRBV6-5 | CASSYGTGSGNTIYF
TRBJ2-7 | TRBV6-5 | CASSSGTLIYEQYF
TRBJ2-5 | TRBV2 | CASRDGTGAQETQYF
TRBJ1-1 | TRBV7-8 | CASSRHSFGDTEAFF
TRBJ1-1 | TRBV5-1 | CASSLVSGAYTEAFF
TRBJ2-2 | TRBV18 | CASSPPATRDGELFF
TRBJ2-6 | TRBV19 | CASSLGPGAGANVLTF
TRBJ2-3 | TRBV5-1 | CASSLGGGSTDTQYF
TRBJ1-1 | TRBV2 | CASSKTRQGSTEAFF
TRBJ2-7 | TRBV11-3 | CASSLSGTGGEQYF
TRBJ2-5 | TRBV9 | CASSPGAETQYF
TRBJ2-3 | TRBV29-1 | CSVERSTDTQYF
TRBJ2-7 | TRBV11-3 | CASSLGSTYEQYF
TRBJ1-1 | TRBV7-2 | CASSLALSGGTEAFF
TRBJ2-7 | TRBV6-5 | CASSYSNLAGFYEQYF
TRBJ1-1 | TRBV28 | CASSLKHRNTEAFF
TRBJ2-1 | TRBV5-1 | CASTGSIGSAIADEQFF
TRBJ2-5 | TRBV6-5 | CASRQGRETQYF
TRBJ2-7 | TRBV18 | CASSPPGLAGGSGDHEQYF
TRBJ1-4 | TRBV9 | CASSAPQGVLFF
TRBJ2-3 | TRBV4-3 | CASSLHPGLAGTQYF
TRBJ1-1 | TRBV29-1 | CSEVGALNTEAFF
TRBJ2-7 | TRBV14 | CASSQRQSYEQYF
TRBJ2-1 | TRBV27 | CASSSQQGTYNEQFF
TRBJ1-5 | TRBV30 | CAWSWAGGLSNQPQHF
TRBJ2-1 | TRBV7-2 | CASSLGRESYNEQFF
TRBJ1-1 | TRBV27 | CASSFRGVNTEAFF
TRBJ2-3 | TRBV4-1 | CASSQFGGASGDTQYF
TRBJ2-1 | TRBV18 | CASSPPSRISSYNEQFF
TRBJ2-1 | TRBV5-4 | CASTPGSGRARLYNEQFF
TRBJ1-1 | TRBV29-1 | CSVRQGMNTEAFF
TRBJ1-5 | TRBV9 | CASSVDGEVQPQHF
TRBJ1-2 | TRBV2 | CASSDQGAAPYGYTF